What follows is one T cell receptor (beta chain) and its context. Its antigen is currently unknown. Generated by immunoSEQ multiplex PCR, the TCRdb table keeps only in-frame clones and is missing some. The sample comprises about 10,000 clones, 80% to 95% of which are singletons, and about 14% rests with the top ten. The germline CDR1 and CDR2 sequences are LGHNA and YNFKEQ. This CDR3 has 18 amino acids. The data were obtained in a study of PD-1 blockade in classical Hodgkin lymphoma. About the research overall: With a 2-week interval, patients received intravenous nivolumab at 3 mg/kg.

Brentuximab vedotin exposure varied, and every patient relapsed after autologous stem cell transplantation. Patients reached a best response of complete response, partial response or progressive disease. The study, taken as a whole, reports: Partial responders and progressors had significantly lower baseline TCR diversity.

The origin of this receptor is a human donor with classical Hodgkin lymphoma. The chain has TRBV4-2 and TRBJ2-5, with 8 bases that match TRBD2. The DNA end lines up better with TRBJ2-7; the J call may be wrong. The specimen was peripheral blood mononuclear cells (PBMCs), collected at baseline. The CDR3 loop reads CASSQDEPAGVGFYEQYF. The CDR3 DNA is TGTGCCAGCAGCCAAGACGAGCCAGCGGGAGTTGGGTTCTACGAGCAGTACTTC.